Following are 30 T cell receptor beta chains from one sample sequenced in a study of human versus mouse CDR3 diversity and MHC coevolution. Using immunoSEQ multiplex PCR, the repertoire was profiled, and TCRdb retains in-frame clones only, with some absent. Of 86,000 or so clones in the sample, about 94% were seen once. What was sequenced was naive CD4+ T cells from blood. This sample's subset: CD45RO-negative CD62L-positive naive CD4 T cells. These receptors came from a person between 25 and 75 years old in good health.

This sequence joins TRBV5-1 and TRBJ2-7; perhaps TRBD1 as D (6 bases). Per the germline V gene, CDR1 is SGHRS and CDR2 is YFSETQ. CDR3 size: 13 residues. V was trimmed by 4 bases and J by 3 bases, leaving 11 bases between them. CDR3: CASSPDSYYEQYF. The CDR3 nucleotides are TGCGCCAGCAGCCCGGACAGCTACTACGAGCAGTACTTC. Complete variable domain (other parts from reference TRBV5-1 and TRBJ2-7): KAGVTQTPRYLIKTRGQQVTLSCSPISGHRSVSWYQQTPGQGLQFLFEYFSETQRNKGNFPGRFSGRQFSNSRSEMNVSTLELGDSALYLCASSPDSYYEQYFGPGTRLTVT.

The genes are TRBV30 and TRBJ1-2, with TRBD1 identical over 10 bases. Looked up from germline, CDR1 is GTSNPN and CDR2 is SVGIG (reference sequence). The CDR3 extends over 13 amino acids. Trimming cost V 5 bases and J 5 bases; bases outside gene matches: 5. The CDR3 here is CAWGTGVGYGYTF. The CDR3 DNA is TGTGCCTGGGGGACAGGGGTGGGGTATGGCTACACCTTC.

The J gene is TRBJ2-3, the V gene TRBV4-2; TRBD1 agrees at 8 bases. The V and J ends lost 0 bases and 2 bases, in that order; junction bases with no gene match: 10. CDR1 is LGHNA and CDR2 is YNFKEQ in the germline V gene. This CDR3 has 18 amino acids. The CDR3 sequence is CASSQEGRRTGLTDTQYF. The CDR3 bases are TGTGCCAGCAGCCAAGAAGGTCGTAGGACAGGGCTCACAGATACGCAGTATTTT.

This chain connects TRBV6-4 to TRBJ1-2; D possibly corresponds to TRBD1 (5 bases). This CDR3 comprises 13 residues. Germline V CDR1 and CDR2: MRHNA, SNTAGT. V lost 0 bases and J lost 8, with 10 bases in between. The CDR3 DNA sequence: TGTGCCAGCAGTGACTCGGGGGGTGAGGGCTACACCTTC. Translated: CASSDSGGEGYTF.

The chain has TRBV6-6 and TRBJ2-7; D not certain. The CDR3 has 11 amino acids. The germline V gene encodes CDR1 MNHNY and CDR2 SVGAGI (reference sequence). Trimming removed 3 bases at V and 3 bases at J, with 3 bases between. The CDR3 protein is CASSYRYEQYF. The CDR3, as DNA: TGTGCCAGCAGTTATCGCTACGAGCAGTACTTC.

The chain is built from TRBV7-2 and TRBJ2-7; 7 bases fit TRBD1. CDR3 length equals 14 residues. Germline V gene sequence: CDR1 SGHTA, CDR2 FQGNSA. The junction had 8 bases not matched to a gene; V was cut back by 5 bases and J by 4 bases. In nucleotides, the CDR3 is TGTGCCAGCAGCCATAGGACAGGTTTGTACGAGCAGTACTTC. Amino acids: CASSHRTGLYEQYF.

CDR3 bases: TGTGCCAGCTCACCCCCCGGCCCGGTCGGGCAGTACTTC. Translating gives CASSPPGPVGQYF. The J gene is TRBJ2-5, the V gene TRBV18; unclear D gene. V was trimmed by 3 bases and J by 11 bases, leaving 16 bases between them. This CDR3 is 13 amino acids long. In germline, CDR1 is KGHSH, CDR2 LQKENI.

This clone has more than one count but fewer than ten. The chain has TRBV19 and TRBJ1-2; TRBD1 aligns across 7 bases. The trim removed 7 bases at V and 8 bases at J, leaving 10 bases unmatched. The germline CDR1 and CDR2 sequences are LNHDA and SQIVND (reference sequence). The CDR3 has 13 residues. CDR3 bases: TGTGCCAGTACGCTAGACAGGGTCTCGGGCTACACCTTC. Amino acid sequence: CASTLDRVSGYTF.

The V gene is TRBV6-6, the J gene TRBJ2-3; 16 bases match TRBD2. Germline CDR1 and CDR2: MNHNY and SVGAGI (reference sequence). The V gene end was trimmed by 2 bases and the J gene end by 5 bases; junction bases not matched to a gene: 1. This CDR3 spans 16 amino acids. The CDR3 DNA follows: TGTGCCAGCAGTTACGGGACTAGCGGGAGGGTAGATACGCAGTATTTT. Translated, it gives CASSYGTSGRVDTQYF.

The chain uses TRBV18 and TRBJ2-5; weak D call: TRBD1 (5 bases). Germline CDR1 reads KGHSH; CDR2 reads LQKENI. CDR3 length: 13 amino acids. V lost 4 bases and J 0 bases, leaving 6 bases between the germline ends. The CDR3 nucleotides read TGTGCCAGCTCACAGGGGCACCAAGAGACCCAGTACTTC. This translates into CASSQGHQETQYF.

The V and J genes are TRBV19 and TRBJ2-5, with 10 nucleotides matching TRBD1. After removal of 3 bases from V and 5 bases from J, the junction contained 9 bases not matched to a gene. This CDR3 has 16 amino acids. Germline CDR1 reads LNHDA; CDR2 reads SQIVND (reference sequence). CDR3 DNA sequence: TGTGCCAGTAGTATTTCGGGCGGACAGGGGGTCGAGACCCAGTACTTC. Its translation: CASSISGGQGVETQYF.

This chain uses TRBV28 with TRBJ2-1; D is uncertain. Per germline, CDR1 MDHEN and CDR2 SYDVKM. V was shortened by 8 bases and J by 4 bases, with 15 bases between the two germline ends. This CDR3 spans 14 amino acids. The CDR3 is CASFSTYLYNEQFF. The CDR3 DNA follows: TGTGCCAGCTTTAGTACCTACCTTTACAATGAGCAGTTCTTC.

As DNA, the CDR3 is TGTGCCAGCAGCCCCTTTGGAGAGGCCGACTACGAGCAGTACTTC. This encodes CASSPFGEADYEQYF. The chain recombines TRBV7-3 with TRBJ2-7; the D is unclear. The CDR3 has 15 amino acids. Trimming took off 5 bases at V and 3 bases at J, with 17 bases between the two ends. CDR1 is SGHTA, CDR2 FQGTGA, per germline.

This clone turned up a few times. This chain links TRBV10-3 with TRBJ1-5, with D tentatively TRBD1 (6 bases). The length of the CDR3 is 20 residues. CDR1 is ENHRY, CDR2 SYGVKD, per germline. Between the trimmed V and J ends, which lost 0 bases and 2 bases, there was a span of 23 bases. The chain's CDR3 is CAISESGGGISFTGNQPQHF. For the CDR3, the DNA is TGTGCCATCAGTGAGTCAGGGGGAGGGATTAGTTTTACCGGCAATCAGCCCCAGCATTTT.

The gene calls are TRBV5-1 and TRBJ2-7; 14 bases agree with TRBD2. The CDR3 loop spans 18 amino acids. J gave up 5 bases and V 0 bases, and 10 bases lay outside the gene matches. Looked up from germline, CDR1 is SGHRS and CDR2 is YFSETQ. The DNA of the CDR3 is TGCGCCAGCAGCTTGGATGGACTAGCGGGAGGAACCGTCAACGAGCAGTACTTC. It translates to CASSLDGLAGGTVNEQYF.

The chain employs TRBV20-1 and TRBJ1-2; D not resolved. The V end was cut by 4 bases, the J end by 8 bases, with 11 bases between. This CDR3 has 11 residues. Germline loops: CDR1 DFQATT, CDR2 SNEGSKA (reference sequence). CDR3 region: CSATRKRGYTF. The CDR3, as DNA: TGCAGTGCTACGAGGAAGAGGGGCTACACCTTC.

The V and J genes are TRBV7-3 and TRBJ2-1; the D gene is possibly TRBD2 (7 bases). V was pared by 5 bases and J by 0 bases, with 14 bases between. CDR1 and CDR2 (germline): SGHTA, FQGTGA. The CDR3 totals 16 residues. In DNA, the CDR3 is TGTGCCAGCAGCCCCGGGGGGCGGAGCTCCTACAATGAGCAGTTCTTC. Protein sequence: CASSPGGRSSYNEQFF.

The chain recombines TRBV5-8 with TRBJ1-5; D possibly corresponds to TRBD1 (5 bases). This CDR3 contains 14 residues. Trimming left V 0 bases short and J 5 bases short, with 9 bases between. Germline-derived CDR1 and CDR2 are SGHTS and YDEGEE. CDR3 DNA: TGTGCCAGCAGCTTGGTAACAGGAGATCAGCCCCAGCATTTT. It codes for CASSLVTGDQPQHF.

The chain uses TRBV10-3 and TRBJ2-1; 7 positions agree with TRBD1. This CDR3 comprises 15 residues. Germline trimming cut 10 bases from V and 4 bases from J; bases unmatched to any gene: 13. Germline values: CDR1 ENHRY, CDR2 SYGVKD. The CDR3 nucleotides read TGTGCCAGTATACAGGGGAACGTGGGATACAATGAGCAGTTCTTC. Translation: CASIQGNVGYNEQFF.

This chain joins TRBV4-2 and TRBJ1-6, with D possibly matching TRBD1 (5 bases). The V end was cut by 0 bases, the J end by 15 bases, with 18 bases between. Germline V CDR1 and CDR2: LGHNA, YNFKEQ. The CDR3 extends over 15 amino acids. For the CDR3, the DNA is TGTGCCAGCAGCCAAGAAAGAGGTCGGCAGGGAGGCCTCCACTTT. Its protein product is CASSQERGRQGGLHF.

CDR3 sequence (DNA): TGTGCCAGCAGCTTCCAGGGAACGAGTCAGCCCCAGCATTTT. Amino acids: CASSFQGTSQPQHF. V and J are TRBV5-4 and TRBJ1-5, with D perhaps TRBD1 (5 bases). The CDR3 is 14 residues long. CDR1 and CDR2 from the germline V gene are SGHNT and YYREEE (reference sequence). V was clipped by 2 bases and J by 6 bases, with 12 bases between them.

This clone has more than one count but fewer than ten. The rearrangement uses TRBV19 and TRBJ1-4, with D perhaps matching TRBD1 (5 bases). CDR1 is LNHDA, CDR2 SQIVND, per germline (reference sequence). This CDR3 has 14 amino acids. V shed 3 bases and J shed 7 bases, with 12 bases lying between them. CDR3 region: CASSIAGLGEKLFF. The CDR3 nucleotides are TGTGCCAGTAGTATTGCGGGGCTCGGTGAAAAACTGTTTTTT.

V usage is TRBV5-4 and J usage is TRBJ2-7; a weak D match, TRBD2 (6 bases). The V gene's germline CDR1 is SGHNT and CDR2 YYREEE (reference sequence). V was shortened by 4 bases and J by 4 bases, with 15 bases between the two germline ends. The CDR3 runs to 14 residues. The CDR3, as DNA: TGTGCCAGCAGCAACGGAATAGCGGCATACGAGCAGTACTTC. This translates into CASSNGIAAYEQYF.

The V call is TRBV25-1, the J call TRBJ2-5; weak D call: TRBD2 (5 bases). Germline CDR1 and CDR2: MGHDK and SYGVNS. Trimming shortened V by 4 bases and J by 5 bases, and 5 bases separated the two germline ends. The CDR3 loop spans 11 amino acids. The CDR3 bases are TGTGCCAGCAGTGCGGGGGAGACCCAGTACTTC. It specifies CASSAGETQYF.

The rearrangement uses TRBV19 and TRBJ1-3, with a tentative D call TRBD1 (5 bases). Germline CDR1 LNHDA, CDR2 SQIVND (reference sequence). This CDR3 spans 14 amino acids. Trimming pared 7 bases from V and 0 bases from J, leaving 10 bases between. This CDR3 is CASIDGGSGNTIYF. The CDR3 DNA follows: TGTGCCAGTATAGACGGGGGCTCTGGAAACACCATATATTTT.

The chain combines TRBV5-1 with TRBJ1-5, with a weak D call TRBD1 (5 bases). The CDR3 runs 15 residues. Trimming stripped 2 bases from V and 6 bases from J, with 15 bases between. Looked up from germline, CDR1 is SGHRS and CDR2 is YFSETQ. Here the CDR3 reads CASSLSGLGGQPQHF. For the CDR3, the DNA is TGCGCCAGCAGCTTAAGCGGGCTGGGGGGTCAGCCCCAGCATTTT.

This chain joins TRBV7-2 and TRBJ2-1; 8 bases map to TRBD2. V trimming: 5 bases; J trimming: 2 bases; junction bases outside the gene matches: 5. From germline, CDR1 is SGHTA and CDR2 FQGNSA. This CDR3 has 15 amino acids. In DNA form, the CDR3 reads TGTGCCAGCAGCCTCCTAGCGGGTCCCTACAATGAGCAGTTCTTC. This translates into CASSLLAGPYNEQFF.

This clone was picked up one time. CDR3 bases: TGCGCCAGCAGCCGGGATGCCCGGGAGGAGGAGACCCAGTACTTC. Encoded protein: CASSRDAREEETQYF. The chain couples TRBV5-1 to TRBJ2-5, with TRBD2 matching over 7 bases. CDR3 size: 15 residues. The V segment lost 4 bases and the J segment 5 bases; nucleotides outside the gene matches: 11. From germline, CDR1 is SGHRS and CDR2 YFSETQ.

This sequence joins TRBV7-6 and TRBJ2-6, with D maybe TRBD2 (5 bases). The CDR3 totals 18 residues. The ends were cut back, 0 bases at V and 0 bases at J, with 12 bases in the middle. Looked up from germline, CDR1 is SGHVS and CDR2 is FNYEAQ. Here the CDR3 DNA reads TGTGCCAGCAGCTTAGCACGGGGTGCCAACTCTGGGGCCAACGTCCTGACTTTC. Its protein product is CASSLARGANSGANVLTF. Based on the CDR3 plus reference TRBV7-6 and TRBJ2-6, the full variable domain is GAGVSQSPRYKVTKRGQDVALRCDPISGHVSLYWYRQALGQGPEFLTYFNYEAQQDKSGLPNDRFSAERPEGSISTLTIQRTEQRDSAMYRCASSLARGANSGANVLTFGAGSRLTVL.

This clone was found once. The V gene is TRBV7-2, the J gene TRBJ2-5, with 7 bases fitting TRBD1. This CDR3 comprises 14 residues. Looked up from germline, CDR1 is SGHTA and CDR2 is FQGNSA. V was clipped by 4 bases and J by 5 bases; unmatched bases: 7. CDR3 DNA: TGTGCCAGCAGCTCACGACAGGGCCGGGAGACCCAGTACTTC. This gives the protein CASSSRQGRETQYF.